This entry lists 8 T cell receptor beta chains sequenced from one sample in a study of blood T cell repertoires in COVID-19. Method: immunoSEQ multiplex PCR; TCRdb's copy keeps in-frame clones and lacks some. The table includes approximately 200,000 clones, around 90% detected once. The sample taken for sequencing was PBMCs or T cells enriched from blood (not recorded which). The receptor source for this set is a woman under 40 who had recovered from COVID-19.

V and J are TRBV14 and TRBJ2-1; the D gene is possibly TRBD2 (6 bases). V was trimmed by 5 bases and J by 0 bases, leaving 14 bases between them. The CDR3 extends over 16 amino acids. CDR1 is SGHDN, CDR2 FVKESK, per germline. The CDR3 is CASSTEAGYSYNEQFF. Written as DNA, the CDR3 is TGTGCCAGCAGCACCGAAGCGGGCTACTCCTACAATGAGCAGTTCTTC.

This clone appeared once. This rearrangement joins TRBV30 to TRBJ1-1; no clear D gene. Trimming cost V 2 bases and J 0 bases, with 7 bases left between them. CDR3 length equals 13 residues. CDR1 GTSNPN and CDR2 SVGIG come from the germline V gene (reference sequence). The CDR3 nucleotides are TGTGCCTGGAGTCCCAGGATGAACACTGAAGCTTTCTTT. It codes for CAWSPRMNTEAFF.

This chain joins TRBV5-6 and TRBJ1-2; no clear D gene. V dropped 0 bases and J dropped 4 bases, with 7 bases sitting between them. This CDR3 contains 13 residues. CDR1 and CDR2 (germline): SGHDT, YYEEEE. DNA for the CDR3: TGTGCCAGCAGCTTGGGGAGTCCCTATGGCTACACCTTC. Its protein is CASSLGSPYGYTF.

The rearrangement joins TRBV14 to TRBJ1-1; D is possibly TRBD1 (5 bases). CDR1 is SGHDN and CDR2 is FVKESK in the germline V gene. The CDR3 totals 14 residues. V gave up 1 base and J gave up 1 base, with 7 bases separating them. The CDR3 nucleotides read TGTGCCAGCAGCCAAGGACAGCAGAACACTGAAGCTTTCTTT. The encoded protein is CASSQGQQNTEAFF.

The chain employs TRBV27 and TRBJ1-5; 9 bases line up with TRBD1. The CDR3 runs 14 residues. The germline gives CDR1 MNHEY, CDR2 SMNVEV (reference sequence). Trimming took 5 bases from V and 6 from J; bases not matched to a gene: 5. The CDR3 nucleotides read TGTGCCAGCAGTCTAGGGACAGGGATTCAGCCCCAGCATTTT. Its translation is CASSLGTGIQPQHF.

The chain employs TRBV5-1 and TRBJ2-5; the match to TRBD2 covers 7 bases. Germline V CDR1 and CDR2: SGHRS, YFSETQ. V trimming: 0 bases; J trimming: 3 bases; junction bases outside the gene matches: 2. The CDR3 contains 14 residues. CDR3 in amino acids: CASSLAGGEETQYF. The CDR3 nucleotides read TGCGCCAGCAGCTTGGCGGGGGGTGAAGAGACCCAGTACTTC.

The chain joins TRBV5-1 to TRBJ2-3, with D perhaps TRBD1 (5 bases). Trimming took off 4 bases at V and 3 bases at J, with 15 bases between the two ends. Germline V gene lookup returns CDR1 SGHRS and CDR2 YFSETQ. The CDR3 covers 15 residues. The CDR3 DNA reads TGCGCCAGCAGCCCAGGGTCAGCGCGAACAGATACGCAGTATTTT. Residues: CASSPGSARTDTQYF.

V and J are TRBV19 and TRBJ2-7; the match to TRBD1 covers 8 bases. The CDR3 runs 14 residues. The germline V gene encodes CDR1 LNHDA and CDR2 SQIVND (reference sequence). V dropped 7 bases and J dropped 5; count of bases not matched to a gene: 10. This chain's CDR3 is CASTRTGFSHEQYF. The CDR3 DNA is TGTGCCAGTACCCGGACAGGGTTTTCCCACGAGCAGTACTTC.